This TCR beta chain was sequenced during a study of T-cell memory formation after mild COVID-19. Study information: TCR clusters mostly belonged to single donors.

Points from the study as a whole: Pre-infection memory contained some responding clones, which suggested that cross-reactive memory had joined. Shrinking CD4+ clones resided mostly in CM and EM, and CD8+ ones in EMRA. Contracting clones from day 15 to 85 showed balanced CD4/CD8; later expanders favored CD4+.

TCRdb fed the 5' RACE reads into MiXCR, producing one record per CDR3 protein. Of about 430,000 distinct CDR3 sequences listed, approximately 18% are singletons. This clonotype was seen many times. Its antigen is not identified. Trimming removed 5 bases at V and 9 bases at J, with 17 bases between. The CDR3 is 14 residues long. Sequenced sample: PBMCs or a T cell subset sorted from them (not recorded which). The chain links TRBV12-3 or TRBV12-4 to TRBJ1-3; D is perhaps TRBD1 (5 bases). The TCR originated in a man aged 18 to 35 who had mild COVID-19 (a few samples of this study predate the infection). Cell type and time point are not known. The CDR3 is CASSPGTGFFTIYF. The CDR3 DNA reads as TGTGCCAGCAGTCCCGGGACCGGGTTTTTCACCATATATTTT.